The next 19 T cell receptor beta chains were all read from a single sample in a study of brain T cells in children with intractable seizures (TCRdb year 2021). The library relied on the immunoSEQ multiplex PCR assay. Here the immuneACCESS table is served through TCRdb, limited to in-frame sequences with V and J called. Missing clones are a known gap in these copies; in checked studies unresolved V genes cover under half, and the rest lacks a known reason. The sample data list around 44,000 clones, and 80% to 95% of these were observed just once. The ten largest clonotypes hold 6.3% of the sample. The time point label, read with the paper, signifies: resected brain tissue, or blood drawn just prior to surgery. Here the sequenced sample was peripheral blood, taken at surgery. The source of these receptors is a girl aged 2-10 years with tuberous sclerosis and intractable seizures.

This clone occurred once. V gene TRBV19 combines with J gene TRBJ1-5, with unresolved D. V was pared by 3 bases and J by 4 bases, with 16 bases between. The V gene's germline CDR1 is LNHDA and CDR2 SQIVND (reference sequence). CDR3 length equals 16 residues. Here the CDR3 DNA reads TGTGCCAGTAGTATTTATACTGTGCGGTTAAATCAGCCCCAGCATTTT. It codes for CASSIYTVRLNQPQHF.

This rearrangement joins TRBV6-1 to TRBJ1-1; unclear D gene. CDR3 length equals 13 residues. V was pared by 2 bases and J by 11 bases, with 15 bases between. In germline, CDR1 is MNHNS, CDR2 SASEGT. The CDR3 spells CASSELSRTEAFF. For the CDR3, the DNA is TGTGCCAGCAGTGAACTCAGCCGGACGGAGGCTTTCTTT.

The chain uses TRBV5-1 and TRBJ2-3, with no clear D. This CDR3 is built from 14 residues. The germline gives CDR1 SGHRS, CDR2 YFSETQ. Between the trimmed V and J ends, which lost 3 bases and 5 bases, there was a span of 13 bases. CDR3 DNA sequence: TGCGCCAGCAGCTCCGAGACGTTACAAGATACGCAGTATTTT. The encoded protein is CASSSETLQDTQYF.

The rearrangement links TRBV28 to TRBJ1-1; no definite D call. The germline CDR1 and CDR2 sequences are MDHEN and SYDVKM. The CDR3 totals 13 residues. DNA of the CDR3: TGTGCACTAGGGTCTTCGAGGAACACTGAAGCTTTCTTT. Translated: CALGSSRNTEAFF. Together with reference TRBV28 and TRBJ1-1, the CDR3 gives the full variable domain: DVKVTQSSRYLVKRTGEKVFLECVQDMDHENMFWYRQDPGLGLRLIYFSYDVKMKEKGDIPEGYSVSREKKERFSLILESASTNQTSMYLCALGSSRNTEAFFGQGTRLTVV.

This chain links TRBV10-2 with TRBJ2-1; unclear D gene. V was pared by 0 bases and J by 8 bases, with 14 bases between. This CDR3 is 15 amino acids long. Germline CDR1 is WSHSY and CDR2 is SAAADI. Written as DNA, the CDR3 is TGCGCCAGCAGTGAGTCCGCTCCAGGTCTTGATGAGCAGTTCTTC. As protein: CASSESAPGLDEQFF.

This chain links TRBV27 with TRBJ2-4; D gene uncertain. The V end lost 4 bases, the J end lost 2 bases, and 6 bases lay between the germline ends. The CDR3 extends over 13 amino acids. The germline CDR1 and CDR2 sequences are MNHEY and SMNVEV (reference sequence). The CDR3 is CASSSETKNIQYF. The CDR3 nucleotides are TGTGCCAGCAGTTCCGAGACCAAAAACATTCAGTACTTC.

The chain joins TRBV24-1 to TRBJ2-7, with 7 bases matching TRBD1. V was pared by 12 bases and J by 9 bases, with 13 bases of the junction left unmatched. The germline V gene has CDR1 KGHDR and CDR2 SFDVKD. This CDR3 contains 12 residues. This CDR3 reads CAPAENRDRQYF. In DNA, the CDR3 is TGTGCCCCCGCGGAGAACAGGGACAGGCAGTACTTC.

The V gene is TRBV5-1, the J gene TRBJ1-2; possible D gene TRBD1, 6 bases. The CDR3 is made up of 18 amino acids. The germline V and J ends were trimmed by 1 base and 1 base, with 20 bases remaining between them. Germline lookup yields CDR1 SGHRS and CDR2 YFSETQ. The CDR3 DNA follows: TGCGCCAGCAGCTTGCGGGGAAGGAGGGAACAGGGTAACTATGGCTACACCTTC. Its translation: CASSLRGRREQGNYGYTF.

V is TRBV27 and J is TRBJ1-2; D gene ambiguous. Trimming pared 5 bases from V and 1 base from J, leaving 8 bases between. CDR3 length: 13 residues. Per germline, CDR1 MNHEY and CDR2 SMNVEV (reference sequence). The CDR3 spells CASSPASNYGYTF. The CDR3 DNA reads as TGTGCCAGCAGTCCCGCTAGTAACTATGGCTACACCTTC.

The chain joins TRBV9 to TRBJ2-3; possibly TRBD1 for D (5 bases). V was clipped by 4 bases and J by 4 bases, with 16 bases between them. Germline V gene sequence: CDR1 SGDLS, CDR2 YYNGEE. CDR3 size: 15 residues. This chain's CDR3 is CASSTRPQGADTQYF. The CDR3 DNA follows: TGTGCCAGCAGCACCCGCCCCCAGGGTGCAGATACGCAGTATTTT.

This chain uses TRBV3-1 (or the pseudogene TRBV3-2) with TRBJ2-5; 13 nucleotides match TRBD2. Germline V CDR1 and CDR2: LGHDT, YNNKEL (reference sequence). With 2 bases clipped from V and 2 bases from J, the junction kept 8 bases outside the gene matches. The CDR3 contains 18 residues. CDR3 nucleotide sequence: TGTGCCAGCAGCCAACCGAGACTAGCGGGGGGTCTTCAAGAGACCCAGTACTTC. This encodes CASSQPRLAGGLQETQYF.

This clone showed up just once. The V and J genes are TRBV6-2 or TRBV6-3 and TRBJ2-3, with 9 bases aligning to TRBD2. Germline trimming cut 2 bases from V and 4 bases from J; bases unmatched to any gene: 4. This CDR3 is built from 15 residues. Looked up from germline, CDR1 is MNHEY and CDR2 is SVGEGT. The CDR3 here is CASSYGGGEADTQYF. DNA of the CDR3: TGTGCCAGCAGTTACGGCGGGGGGGAGGCAGATACGCAGTATTTT.

V is TRBV9 and J is TRBJ2-4; TRBD2 matches 8 bases. The germline gives CDR1 SGDLS, CDR2 YYNGEE. The CDR3 has 17 residues. Losses at the gene ends were 4 bases for V and 5 bases for J; bases not matched to a gene: 14. The CDR3 loop reads CASSPPSGGGFENIQYF. CDR3 nucleotide sequence: TGTGCCAGCAGCCCCCCTTCCGGGGGGGGGTTCGAAAACATTCAGTACTTC.

V usage is TRBV5-5 and J usage is TRBJ1-1; D remains ambiguous. The ends were cut back, 0 bases at V and 1 base at J, with 4 bases in the middle. The V gene's germline CDR1 is SGHKS and CDR2 YYEKEE (reference sequence). There are 13 residues in the CDR3. The DNA of the CDR3 is TGTGCCAGCAGCTTGGCCCCGAACACTGAAGCTTTCTTT. Protein: CASSLAPNTEAFF.

The gene calls are TRBV5-1 and TRBJ2-7; a weak D match, TRBD1 (5 bases). The germline gives CDR1 SGHRS, CDR2 YFSETQ. CDR3 length: 15 amino acids. V gave up 1 base and J gave up 4 bases, with 15 bases separating them. The CDR3 DNA reads TGCGCCAGCAGCTTGAACACAGGCCCCTCGTACGAGCAGTACGTC. This translates into CASSLNTGPSYEQYV.

The chain joins TRBV30 to TRBJ2-1, with TRBD2 matching 10 bases. This CDR3 has 11 amino acids. In germline, CDR1 is GTSNPN, CDR2 SVGIG (reference sequence). With V trimmed by 8 bases and J by 8 bases, 3 bases remained unmatched. The CDR3 sequence is CARGLADEQFF. The CDR3 DNA reads as TGTGCCCGTGGACTAGCGGATGAGCAGTTCTTC. The full variable domain, its missing parts supplied by reference TRBV30 and TRBJ2-1, is SQTIHQWPATLVQPVGSPLSLECTVEGTSNPNLYWYRQAAGRGLQLLFYSVGIGQISSEVPQNLSASRPQDRQFILSSKKLLLSDSGFYLCARGLADEQFFGPGTRLTVL.

The chain links TRBV6-5 to TRBJ2-3; D is unresolved. CDR1 is MNHEY and CDR2 is SVGAGI in the germline V gene. Trimming stripped 2 bases from V and 8 bases from J, with 11 bases between. The CDR3 consists of 13 residues. CDR3 DNA: TGTGCCAGCAGTTACCAAGGGTTAGGTACGCAGTATTTT. Translated, it gives CASSYQGLGTQYF.

The chain's CDR3 is CSVPTGLYGYTF. DNA for the CDR3: TGCAGCGTTCCAACAGGGCTCTATGGCTACACCTTC. The chain has TRBV29-1 and TRBJ1-2; maybe TRBD1 (6 bases). V lost 5 bases and J 4 bases, leaving 11 bases between the germline ends. This CDR3 contains 12 residues. CDR1 is SQVTM, CDR2 ANQGSEA, per germline.

The chain employs TRBV6-5 and TRBJ1-2; 8 positions agree with TRBD1. CDR3 length: 13 residues. With 2 bases clipped from V and 7 bases from J, the junction kept 3 bases outside the gene matches. Germline assignment: CDR1 MNHEY and CDR2 SVGAGI. CDR3 nucleotide sequence: TGTGCCAGCAGTTACGACAGGGGAGGTGGCTACACCTTC. This codes for CASSYDRGGGYTF.